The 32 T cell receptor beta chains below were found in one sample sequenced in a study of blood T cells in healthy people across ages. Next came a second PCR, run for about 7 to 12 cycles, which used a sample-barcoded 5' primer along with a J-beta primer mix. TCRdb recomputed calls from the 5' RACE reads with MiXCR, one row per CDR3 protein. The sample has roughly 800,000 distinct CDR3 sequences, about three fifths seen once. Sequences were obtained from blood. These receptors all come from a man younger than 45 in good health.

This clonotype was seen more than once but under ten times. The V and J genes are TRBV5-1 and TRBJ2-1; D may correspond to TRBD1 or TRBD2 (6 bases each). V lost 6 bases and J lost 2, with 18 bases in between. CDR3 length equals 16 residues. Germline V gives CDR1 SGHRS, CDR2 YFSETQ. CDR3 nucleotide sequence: TGCGCCAGCATGGGGGGCACGAGTCAGGCCTACAATGAGCAGTTCTTC. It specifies CASMGGTSQAYNEQFF.

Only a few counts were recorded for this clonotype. The DNA of the CDR3 is TGTGCCAGCAGGAGACTAGCGGGCGGGTACGAGCAGTACTTC. This codes for CASRRLAGGYEQYF. This chain uses TRBV7-2 with TRBJ2-7, with 10 nucleotides matching TRBD2. The V gene end was trimmed by 6 bases and the J gene end by 4 bases; junction bases not matched to a gene: 6. This CDR3 is built from 14 residues. Germline V gene data show CDR1 as SGHTA and CDR2 as FQGNSA.

CDR3 protein: CASSYSPSPRQYSPLHF. The CDR3 DNA follows: TGTGCCAGCAGTTATTCCCCCTCCCCGAGACAGTATTCACCCCTCCACTTT. This sequence joins TRBV6-5 and TRBJ1-6; D is possibly TRBD1 (5 bases). Trimming shortened V by 3 bases and J by 8 bases, and 20 bases separated the two germline ends. Looked up from germline, CDR1 is MNHEY and CDR2 is SVGAGI. The CDR3 has 17 amino acids.

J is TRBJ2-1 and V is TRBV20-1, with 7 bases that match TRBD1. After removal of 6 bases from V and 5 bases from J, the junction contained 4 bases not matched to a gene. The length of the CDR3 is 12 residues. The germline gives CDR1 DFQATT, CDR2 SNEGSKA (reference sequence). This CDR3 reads CSALRGNNEQFF. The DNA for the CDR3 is TGCAGTGCGCTCAGGGGGAACAATGAGCAGTTCTTC.

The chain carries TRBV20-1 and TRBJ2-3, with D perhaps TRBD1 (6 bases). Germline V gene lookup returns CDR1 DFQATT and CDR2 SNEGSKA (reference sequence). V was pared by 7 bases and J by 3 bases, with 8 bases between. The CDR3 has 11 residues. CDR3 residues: CSGGQTDTQYF. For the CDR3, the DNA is TGCAGTGGCGGACAGACAGATACGCAGTATTTT.

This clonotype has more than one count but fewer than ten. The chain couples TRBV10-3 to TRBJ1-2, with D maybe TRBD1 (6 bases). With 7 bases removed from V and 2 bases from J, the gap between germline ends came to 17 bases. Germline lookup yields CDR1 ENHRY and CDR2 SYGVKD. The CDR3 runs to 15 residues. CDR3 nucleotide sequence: TGTGCCATCACTCGGACAGCAATCCCAAACTATGGCTACACCTTC. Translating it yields CAITRTAIPNYGYTF.

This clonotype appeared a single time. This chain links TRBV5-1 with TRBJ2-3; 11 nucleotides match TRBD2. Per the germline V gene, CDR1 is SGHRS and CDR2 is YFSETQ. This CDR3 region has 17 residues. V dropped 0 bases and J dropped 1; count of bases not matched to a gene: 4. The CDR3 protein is CASSLELAGVGTDTQYF. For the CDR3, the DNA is TGCGCCAGCAGCTTGGAACTAGCGGGAGTTGGCACAGATACGCAGTATTTT. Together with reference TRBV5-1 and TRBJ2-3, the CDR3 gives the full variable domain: KAGVTQTPRYLIKTRGQQVTLSCSPISGHRSVSWYQQTPGQGLQFLFEYFSETQRNKGNFPGRFSGRQFSNSRSEMNVSTLELGDSALYLCASSLELAGVGTDTQYFGPGTRLTVL.

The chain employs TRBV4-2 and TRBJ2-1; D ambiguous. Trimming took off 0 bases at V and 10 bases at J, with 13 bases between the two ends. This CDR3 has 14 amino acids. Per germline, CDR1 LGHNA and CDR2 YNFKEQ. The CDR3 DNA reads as TGTGCCAGCAGCCAAGATTATCTTGTAGGGGAGCAGTTCTTC. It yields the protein CASSQDYLVGEQFF.

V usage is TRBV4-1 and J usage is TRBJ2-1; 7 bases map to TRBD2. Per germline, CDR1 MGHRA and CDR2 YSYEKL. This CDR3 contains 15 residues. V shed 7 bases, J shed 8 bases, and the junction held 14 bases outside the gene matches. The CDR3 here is CASIPRREIKYEQFF. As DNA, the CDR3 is TGCGCCAGCATTCCTCGGCGGGAGATAAAATATGAGCAGTTCTTC.

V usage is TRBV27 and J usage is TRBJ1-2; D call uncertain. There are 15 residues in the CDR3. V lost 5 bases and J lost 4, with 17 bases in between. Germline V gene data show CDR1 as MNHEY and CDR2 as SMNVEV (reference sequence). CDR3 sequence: CASSDPVRIPYGYTF. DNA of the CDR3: TGTGCCAGCAGTGATCCCGTTCGGATCCCCTATGGCTACACCTTC.

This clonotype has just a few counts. The CDR3 nucleotides are TGTGCCAGCAGCGTAGATATTAGGACTGGGTCTTCCTACGAGCAGTACTTC. It yields the protein CASSVDIRTGSSYEQYF. V is TRBV9 and J is TRBJ2-7, with D maybe TRBD2 (5 bases). Trimming pared 0 bases from V and 1 base from J, leaving 17 bases between. This CDR3 has 17 amino acids. The germline V gene encodes CDR1 SGDLS and CDR2 YYNGEE.

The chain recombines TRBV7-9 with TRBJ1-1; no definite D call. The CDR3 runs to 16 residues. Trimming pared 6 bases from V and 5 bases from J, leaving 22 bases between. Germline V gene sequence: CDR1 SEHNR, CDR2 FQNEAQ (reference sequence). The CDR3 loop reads CASSLLGQAPGTEAFF. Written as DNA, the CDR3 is TGTGCCAGCAGTTTATTAGGGCAGGCTCCCGGGACTGAAGCTTTCTTT. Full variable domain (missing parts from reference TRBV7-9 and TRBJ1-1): DTGVSQNPRHKITKRGQNVTFRCDPISEHNRLYWYRQTLGQGPEFLTYFQNEAQLEKSRLLSDRFSAERPKGSFSTLEIQRTEQGDSAMYLCASSLLGQAPGTEAFFGQGTRLTVV.

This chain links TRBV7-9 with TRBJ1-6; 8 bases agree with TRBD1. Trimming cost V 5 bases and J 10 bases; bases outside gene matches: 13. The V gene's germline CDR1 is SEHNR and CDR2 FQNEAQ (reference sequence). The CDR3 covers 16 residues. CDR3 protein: CASSALKDRALSPLHF. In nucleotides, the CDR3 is TGTGCCAGCAGCGCATTAAAGGACAGGGCGCTCTCACCCCTCCACTTT.

The CDR3 nucleotides are TGTGCCAGCAGCCCGGAGGGCAGGGTATACGAAAAACTGTTTTTT. Translating gives CASSPEGRVYEKLFF. The V gene is TRBV3-1, the J gene TRBJ1-4, with D possibly matching TRBD1 (5 bases). With 4 bases removed from V and 8 bases from J, the gap between germline ends came to 17 bases. The germline V gene encodes CDR1 LGHDT and CDR2 YNNKEL (reference sequence). This CDR3 spans 15 amino acids. The whole variable domain, remainder taken from reference TRBV3-1 and TRBJ1-4, is DTAVSQTPKYLVTQMGNDKSIKCEQNLGHDTMYWYKQDSKKFLKIMFSYNNKELIINETVPNRFSPKSPDKAHLNLHINSLELGDSAVYFCASSPEGRVYEKLFFGSGTQLSVL.

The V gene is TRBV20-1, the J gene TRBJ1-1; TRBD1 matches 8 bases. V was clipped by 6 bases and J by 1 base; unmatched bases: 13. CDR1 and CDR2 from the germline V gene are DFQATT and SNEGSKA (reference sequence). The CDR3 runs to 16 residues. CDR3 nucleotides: TGCAGTGCATACGGACAGGGAAGAGTCTCGAACACTGAAGCTTTCTTT. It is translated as CSAYGQGRVSNTEAFF.

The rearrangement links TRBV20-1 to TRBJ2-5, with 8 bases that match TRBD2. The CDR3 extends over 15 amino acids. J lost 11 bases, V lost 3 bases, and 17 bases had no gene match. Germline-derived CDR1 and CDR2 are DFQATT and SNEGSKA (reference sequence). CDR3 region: CSASRPSAGGHEQYF. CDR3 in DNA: TGCAGTGCTAGTCGTCCTAGCGCGGGAGGACATGAGCAGTACTTC.

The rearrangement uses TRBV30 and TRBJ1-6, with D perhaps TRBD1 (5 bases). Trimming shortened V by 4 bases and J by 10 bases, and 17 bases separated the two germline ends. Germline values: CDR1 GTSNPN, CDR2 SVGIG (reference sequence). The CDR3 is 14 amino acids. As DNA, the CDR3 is TGTGCCTGGACCCCCGAGCGTCGGGGCTCACCCCTCCACTTT. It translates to CAWTPERRGSPLHF.

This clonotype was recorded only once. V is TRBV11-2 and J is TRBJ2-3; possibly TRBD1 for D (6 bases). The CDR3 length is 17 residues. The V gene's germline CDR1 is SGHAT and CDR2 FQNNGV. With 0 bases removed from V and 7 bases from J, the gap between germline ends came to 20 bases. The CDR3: CASSLDRRTESPNTQYF. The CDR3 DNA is TGTGCCAGCAGCTTAGATCGGAGGACAGAGAGTCCTAATACGCAGTATTTT.

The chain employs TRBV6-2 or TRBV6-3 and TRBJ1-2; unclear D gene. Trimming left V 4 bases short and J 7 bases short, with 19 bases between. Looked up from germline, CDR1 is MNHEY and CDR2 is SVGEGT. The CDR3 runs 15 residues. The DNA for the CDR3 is TGTGCCAGCAGTTTCACCAACCGGCAAGTCGGTGGCTACACCTTC. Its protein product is CASSFTNRQVGGYTF.

The CDR3 loop is CSVAGQTYGYTF. The CDR3 DNA sequence: TGCAGCGTTGCTGGACAGACCTATGGCTACACCTTC. The chain joins TRBV29-1 to TRBJ1-2; D may be TRBD1 (6 bases). The CDR3 loop spans 12 amino acids. The V end was cut by 4 bases, the J end by 4 bases, with 10 bases between. Germline loops: CDR1 SQVTM, CDR2 ANQGSEA.

CDR3 loop: CASSFTAGRYSNQPQHF. The CDR3 nucleotides are TGTGCCAGCAGTTTCACCGCAGGTCGTTATAGCAATCAGCCCCAGCATTTT. The chain joins TRBV12-3 or TRBV12-4 to TRBJ1-5; no reliable D call. This CDR3 has 17 residues. The germline V and J ends were trimmed by 3 bases and 0 bases, with 15 bases remaining between them.

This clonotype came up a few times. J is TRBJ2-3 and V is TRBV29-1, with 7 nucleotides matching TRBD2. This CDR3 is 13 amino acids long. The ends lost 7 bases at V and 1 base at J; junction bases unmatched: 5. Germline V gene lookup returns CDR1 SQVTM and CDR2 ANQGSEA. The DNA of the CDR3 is TGCAGCGCCGCGGGGGAGCGCACAGATACGCAGTATTTT. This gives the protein CSAAGERTDTQYF.

CDR3 region: CASSLDGGSGGNQPQHF. CDR3 DNA sequence: TGTGCCAGCAGCTTAGACGGGGGATCAGGAGGCAATCAGCCCCAGCATTTT. This chain connects TRBV7-2 to TRBJ1-5; the D gene is possibly TRBD1 (5 bases). The CDR3 is 17 residues long. Germline loops: CDR1 SGHTA, CDR2 FQGNSA. Trimming stripped 1 base from V and 2 bases from J, with 15 bases between.

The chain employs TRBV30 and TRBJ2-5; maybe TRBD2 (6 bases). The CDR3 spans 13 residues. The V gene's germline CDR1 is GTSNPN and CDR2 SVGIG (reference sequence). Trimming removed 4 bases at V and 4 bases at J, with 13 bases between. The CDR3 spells CAWMEGLGETQYF. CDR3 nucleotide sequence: TGTGCCTGGATGGAGGGGCTGGGAGAGACCCAGTACTTC. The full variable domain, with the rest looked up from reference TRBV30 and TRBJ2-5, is SQTIHQWPATLVQPVGSPLSLECTVEGTSNPNLYWYRQAAGRGLQLLFYSVGIGQISSEVPQNLSASRPQDRQFILSSKKLLLSDSGFYLCAWMEGLGETQYFGPGTRLLVL.

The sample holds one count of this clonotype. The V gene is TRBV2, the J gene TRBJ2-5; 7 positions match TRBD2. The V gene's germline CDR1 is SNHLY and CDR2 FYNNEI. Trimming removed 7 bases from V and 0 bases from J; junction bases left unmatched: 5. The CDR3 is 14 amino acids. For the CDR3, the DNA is TGTGCCAGCACCCGGGACTACTACCAAGAGACCCAGTACTTC. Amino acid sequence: CASTRDYYQETQYF. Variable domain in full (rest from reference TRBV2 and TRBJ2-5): EPEVTQTPSHQVTQMGQEVILRCVPISNHLYFYWYRQILGQKVEFLVSFYNNEISEKSEIFDDQFSVERPDGSNFTLKIRSTKLEDSAMYFCASTRDYYQETQYFGPGTRLLVL.

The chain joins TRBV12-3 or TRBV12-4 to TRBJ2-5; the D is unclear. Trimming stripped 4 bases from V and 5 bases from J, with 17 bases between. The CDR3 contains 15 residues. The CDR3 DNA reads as TGTGCCAGCAGTTATTACCAGGAGTCCGTGGAGACCCAGTACTTC. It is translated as CASSYYQESVETQYF.

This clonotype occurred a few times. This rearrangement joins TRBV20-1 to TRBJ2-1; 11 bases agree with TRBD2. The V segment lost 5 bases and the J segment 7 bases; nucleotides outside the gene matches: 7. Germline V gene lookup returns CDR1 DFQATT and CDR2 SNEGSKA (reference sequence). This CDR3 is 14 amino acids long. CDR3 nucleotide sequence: TGCAGTGCTCGTGCCGGGACTAGCGGTAATGAGCAGTTCTTC. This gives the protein CSARAGTSGNEQFF.

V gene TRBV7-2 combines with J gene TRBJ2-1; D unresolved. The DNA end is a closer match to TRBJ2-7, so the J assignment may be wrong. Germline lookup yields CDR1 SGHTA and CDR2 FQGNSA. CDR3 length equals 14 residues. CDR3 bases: TGTGCCAGCAGCGAAGCCGCATTATACAATGAGCAGTACTTC. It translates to CASSEAALYNEQYF.

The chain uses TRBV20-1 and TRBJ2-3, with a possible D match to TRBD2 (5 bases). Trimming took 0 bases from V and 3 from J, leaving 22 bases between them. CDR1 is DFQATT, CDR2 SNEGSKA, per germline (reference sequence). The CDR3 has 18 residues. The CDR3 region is CSARDLRLAPRGTDTQYF. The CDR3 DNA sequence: TGCAGTGCTAGAGATCTGAGGCTAGCCCCGAGAGGGACAGATACGCAGTATTTT.

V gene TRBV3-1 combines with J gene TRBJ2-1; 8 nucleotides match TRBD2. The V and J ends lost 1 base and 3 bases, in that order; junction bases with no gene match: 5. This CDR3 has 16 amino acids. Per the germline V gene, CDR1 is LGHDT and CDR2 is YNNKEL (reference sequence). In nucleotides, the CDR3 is TGTGCCAGCAGCCAAGGAAGCGGGGGATACTACAATGAGCAGTTCTTC. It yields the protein CASSQGSGGYYNEQFF.

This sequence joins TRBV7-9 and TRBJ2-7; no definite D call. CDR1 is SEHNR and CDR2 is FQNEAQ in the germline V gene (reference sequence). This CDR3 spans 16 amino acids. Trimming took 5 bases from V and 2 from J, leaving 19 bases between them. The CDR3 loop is CASSVGRAGDPYEQYF. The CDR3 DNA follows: TGTGCCAGCAGCGTAGGTCGCGCAGGCGATCCCTACGAGCAGTACTTC.

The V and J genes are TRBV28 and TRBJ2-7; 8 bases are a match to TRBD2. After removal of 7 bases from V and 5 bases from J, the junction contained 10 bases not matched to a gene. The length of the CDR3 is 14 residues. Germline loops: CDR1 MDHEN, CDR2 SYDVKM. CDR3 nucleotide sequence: TGTGCCAGCACAGGCGGACTAGCTTCCAACGAGCAGTACTTC. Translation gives CASTGGLASNEQYF.